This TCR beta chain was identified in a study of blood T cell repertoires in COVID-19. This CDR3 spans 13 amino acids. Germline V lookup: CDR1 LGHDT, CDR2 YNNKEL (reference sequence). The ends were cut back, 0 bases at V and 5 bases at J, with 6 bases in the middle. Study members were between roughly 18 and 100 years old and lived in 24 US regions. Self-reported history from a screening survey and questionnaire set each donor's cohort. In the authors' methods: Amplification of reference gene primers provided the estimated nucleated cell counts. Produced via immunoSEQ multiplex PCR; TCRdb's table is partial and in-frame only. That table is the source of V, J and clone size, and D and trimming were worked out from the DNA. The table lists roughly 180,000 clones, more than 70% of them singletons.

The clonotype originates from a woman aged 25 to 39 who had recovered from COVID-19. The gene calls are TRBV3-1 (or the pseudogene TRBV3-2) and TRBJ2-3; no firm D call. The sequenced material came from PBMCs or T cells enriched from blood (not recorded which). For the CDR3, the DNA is TGTGCCAGCAGCCAAGATCGAGTAGATACGCAGTATTTT. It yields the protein CASSQDRVDTQYF.